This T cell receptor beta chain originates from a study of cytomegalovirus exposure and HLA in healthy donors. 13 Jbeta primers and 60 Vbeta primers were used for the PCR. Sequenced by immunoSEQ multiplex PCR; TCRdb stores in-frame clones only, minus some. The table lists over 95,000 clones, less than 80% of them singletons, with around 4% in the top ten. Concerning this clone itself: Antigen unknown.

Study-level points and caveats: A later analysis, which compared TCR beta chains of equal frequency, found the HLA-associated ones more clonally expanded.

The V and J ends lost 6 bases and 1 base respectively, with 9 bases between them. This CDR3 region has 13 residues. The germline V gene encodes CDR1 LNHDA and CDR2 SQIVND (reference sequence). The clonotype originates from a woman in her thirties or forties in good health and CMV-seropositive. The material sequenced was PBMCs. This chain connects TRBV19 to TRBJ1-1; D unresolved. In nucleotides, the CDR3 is TGTGCCAGTAGCCCTGGGAGGAACACTGAAGCTTTCTTT. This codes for CASSPGRNTEAFF.